What follows is one TCR beta chain and its context. Amplified TCR beta CDR3 regions derived from RNA transcripts. Using the HTBI primer set, a first-round RT-PCR was run on the TCR CDR3. TCRdb independently ran MiXCR on the multiplex PCR reads; one entry per CDR3 protein. The sample includes over 450,000 distinct CDR3 sequences, about an eighth of them seen just once. The sample originates from a study of T cells in Graves' hyperthyroidism and ophthalmopathy. The germline V gene encodes CDR1 LNHDA and CDR2 SQIVND (reference sequence). The V and J ends lost 0 bases and 1 base respectively, with 9 bases between them. The CDR3 spans 15 residues.

The sample consisted of blood. The chain is built from TRBV19 and TRBJ1-1, with D hard to call. This receptor was obtained from a woman between 18 and 29 years old with Graves' hyperthyroidism. CDR3 bases: TGTGCCAGTAGTATAGATACGTTGCCGAACACTGAAGCTTTCTTT. Translated, it gives CASSIDTLPNTEAFF.